The text below deals with one T cell receptor (beta chain). This sample was taken from a study of blood T cell repertoires in COVID-19. The wider study: Samples of COVID-19 (acute and convalescent) were obtained from the United States, Italy and Spain. The cDNA or gDNA used as material had been derived from T cells, B-cell-depleted T cells, or PBMCs.

CDR1 and CDR2 (germline): MDHEN, SYDVKM. CDR3 length: 14 residues. Trimming left V 9 bases short and J 2 bases short, with 16 bases between. In the source study's methods: Reference gene primer amplification in the assay estimated nucleated cell counts. TCRdb's table, derived via immunoSEQ multiplex PCR, lists solely in-frame clones and lacks some. The V and J calls and the clone size are those of that table, but D and trimming were determined from the DNA. The sample holds 35,000 to 50,000 clones, about 85% seen once. Sequencing was carried out using peripheral blood. The sequence derives from a woman aged 70-85 years in a cohort sampled during active COVID-19. The chain recombines TRBV28 with TRBJ2-5, with D possibly matching TRBD2 (6 bases). CDR3 residues: CASTRSGYQETQYF. In DNA form, the CDR3 reads TGTGCCAGTACCCGAAGCGGGTATCAAGAGACCCAGTACTTC.